This note documents a single T cell receptor beta chain sequence. Its antigen is undetermined. PCR used 60 Vbeta primers and 13 Jbeta primers. Profiling relied on immunoSEQ multiplex PCR, and the TCRdb table lists in-frame clones only, not all of them. The sample contains approximately 150,000 clones, about 64% of which appear only once. The sample belongs to a study of cytomegalovirus exposure and HLA in healthy donors. Whole-study findings and limits: An analysis that was carried out later associated 15,000 to 20,000 TCR beta sequences with HLA alleles at 0.05 false discovery rate.

The CDR3 runs to 10 residues. Between the trimmed V and J ends, which lost 6 bases and 7 bases, there was a span of 9 bases. The germline V gene encodes CDR1 DFQATT and CDR2 SNEGSKA (reference sequence). The chain is built from TRBV20-1 and TRBJ1-1; the D is unclear. The sample was PBMCs. This clonotype was sampled from a woman under 40 in good health and CMV-seropositive. The DNA of the CDR3 is TGCAGTGCCAGGCATCATGAAGCTTTCTTT. Amino acids: CSARHHEAFF.